The source of this T cell receptor (beta chain) is a study of T cells in Graves' hyperthyroidism and ophthalmopathy. Study-wide results and limits: Blood shared most expanded thyroid clonotypes above 0.001.

CDR1 is SEHNR and CDR2 is FQNEAQ in the germline V gene (reference sequence). This CDR3 has 18 residues. V trimming: 5 bases; J trimming: 0 bases; junction bases outside the gene matches: 14. RNA transcripts served as the template for amplifying TCR beta CDR3 regions. HTBI primers were employed in a first-round RT-PCR of the TCR CDR3. TCRdb analysed the multiplex PCR reads with MiXCR anew, one entry per CDR3 protein. Among nearly 600,000 distinct CDR3 sequences listed, around 13% were seen once. This clonotype was counted ten times or more. Antigen: not known. The rearrangement uses TRBV7-9 and TRBJ2-3, with TRBD2 identical over 7 bases. This sequence originates from a woman aged 25 to 39 with Graves' hyperthyroidism that later progressed to Graves' ophthalmopathy. The sequenced material came from blood. The CDR3 DNA reads TGTGCCAGCAGCATAACCGTTGTGGCGGGAGTGAGCACAGATACGCAGTATTTT. Protein product: CASSITVVAGVSTDTQYF. Variable domain in full (rest from reference TRBV7-9 and TRBJ2-3): DTGVSQNPRHKITKRGQNVTFRCDPISEHNRLYWYRQTLGQGPEFLTYFQNEAQLEKSRLLSDRFSAERPKGSFSTLEIQRTEQGDSAMYLCASSITVVAGVSTDTQYFGPGTRLTVL.